These 17 T cell receptor beta chains share one sample of origin, sequenced in a study of blood T cell repertoires in COVID-19. Assay: immunoSEQ multiplex PCR; the TCRdb copy retains only in-frame clones and omits some. The sample has over 130,000 clones; 70% to 80% are singletons. Sequencing was done on a sample of peripheral blood. Receptors were obtained from a man in his fifties with acute or convalescent COVID-19.

The chain uses TRBV28 and TRBJ2-3; tentatively, D is TRBD1 (5 bases). The CDR3 loop spans 15 amino acids. Germline lookup yields CDR1 MDHEN and CDR2 SYDVKM. V was trimmed by 5 bases and J by 0 bases, leaving 12 bases between them. The CDR3 protein is CASSVDTHSTDTQYF. In nucleotides, the CDR3 is TGTGCCAGCAGTGTGGACACTCATAGCACAGATACGCAGTATTTT.

A note on this clone: This sample also contains other DNA sequences that code for the same CDR3. This chain uses TRBV9 with TRBJ1-2, with D unresolved. Germline-derived CDR1 and CDR2 are SGDLS and YYNGEE. The CDR3 spans 11 residues. V was cut by 3 bases and J by 3 bases, with 3 bases left in between. The chain's CDR3 is CASSAYYGYTF. The CDR3 DNA reads as TGTGCCAGCAGCGCCTACTATGGCTACACCTTC.

The chain joins TRBV12-5 to TRBJ2-7, with 8 bases identical to TRBD2. V lost 4 bases and J lost 3; bases outside the gene matches: 2. This CDR3 region has 13 residues. CDR1 and CDR2 from the germline V gene are LGHNT and FRNRAP. CDR3 amino acids: CASGSGGGYEQYF. The DNA for the CDR3 is TGTGCTAGTGGTTCCGGGGGGGGCTACGAGCAGTACTTC.

The chain employs TRBV30 and TRBJ1-2; tentative D call: TRBD1 (6 bases). CDR1 and CDR2 from the germline V gene are GTSNPN and SVGIG (reference sequence). The CDR3 is 14 amino acids. V was clipped by 1 base and J by 2 bases, with 11 bases between them. CDR3 sequence (DNA): TGTGCCTGGAGTGCGGGACAAACAAACTATGGCTACACCTTC. This sequence encodes CAWSAGQTNYGYTF. The entire variable domain, with the rest obtained from reference TRBV30 and TRBJ1-2, is as follows: SQTIHQWPATLVQPVGSPLSLECTVEGTSNPNLYWYRQAAGRGLQLLFYSVGIGQISSEVPQNLSASRPQDRQFILSSKKLLLSDSGFYLCAWSAGQTNYGYTFGSGTRLTVV.

The chain is built from TRBV19 and TRBJ1-1, with a possible D match to TRBD1 (5 bases). With 7 bases removed from V and 2 bases from J, the gap between germline ends came to 14 bases. CDR3 length equals 14 residues. Looked up from germline, CDR1 is LNHDA and CDR2 is SQIVND (reference sequence). CDR3 loop: CASKQTEDNTEAFF. CDR3 in DNA: TGTGCCAGTAAACAGACAGAAGATAACACTGAAGCTTTCTTT.

In DNA form, the CDR3 reads TGTGCCAGCAGCCCCGGACTCAATCGGGACTATGGCTACACCTTC. The encoded protein is CASSPGLNRDYGYTF. The chain employs TRBV5-4 and TRBJ1-2; D unresolved. CDR1 and CDR2 (germline): SGHNT, YYREEE (reference sequence). Trimming stripped 4 bases from V and 3 bases from J, with 16 bases between. The CDR3 contains 15 residues.

The V call is TRBV12-5, the J call TRBJ2-1; TRBD1 matches at 11 bases. The CDR3 has 19 amino acids. Germline trimming cut 5 bases from V and 0 bases from J; bases unmatched to any gene: 12. Germline CDR1 reads LGHNT; CDR2 reads FRNRAP. The CDR3 DNA sequence: TGTGCTAGTGGTCGTCCCGGGACAGGGGGAGGTAGCTCCTACAATGAGCAGTTCTTC. It specifies CASGRPGTGGGSSYNEQFF.

The gene calls are TRBV7-9 and TRBJ2-5; TRBD1 agrees at 7 bases. The CDR3 sequence is 14 residues long. Trimming cost V 5 bases and J 2 bases; bases outside gene matches: 5. Germline CDR1 and CDR2: SEHNR and FQNEAQ (reference sequence). The DNA of the CDR3 is TGTGCCAGCAGCCCGACAGGGTTACAAGAGACCCAGTACTTC. Its protein is CASSPTGLQETQYF.

The rearrangement joins TRBV4-1 to TRBJ2-5, with D hard to call. The CDR3 sequence is 14 residues long. V lost 0 bases to trimming and J lost 8 bases, with 13 bases between them. Germline V gives CDR1 MGHRA, CDR2 YSYEKL. DNA for the CDR3: TGCGCCAGCAGCCAAGATGGAGCTACCCTAACCCAGTACTTC. Its protein is CASSQDGATLTQYF.

J is TRBJ1-1 and V is TRBV20-1, with a possible D match to TRBD1 (5 bases). The germline V gene has CDR1 DFQATT and CDR2 SNEGSKA (reference sequence). The ends were cut back, 3 bases at V and 11 bases at J, with 16 bases in the middle. This CDR3 is built from 12 residues. CDR3 nucleotides: TGCAGTGCTAGTGCGACAGACCCCTCGGCTTTCTTT. As protein: CSASATDPSAFF.

CDR3: CASSEYAGGNTQYF. CDR3 nucleotides: TGTGCCAGCAGTGAATACGCCGGGGGTAATACGCAGTATTTT. This chain connects TRBV25-1 to TRBJ2-3; D perhaps matches TRBD2 (6 bases). The CDR3 extends over 14 amino acids. Between the trimmed V and J ends, which lost 0 bases and 7 bases, there was a span of 11 bases. The germline V gene has CDR1 MGHDK and CDR2 SYGVNS.

This clone was observed many times. The V and J genes are TRBV3-1 (or the pseudogene TRBV3-2) and TRBJ2-1, with 16 bases fitting TRBD2. The V gene end was trimmed by 4 bases and the J gene end by 3 bases; junction bases not matched to a gene: 3. CDR3 length: 17 residues. Germline V gene data show CDR1 as LGHDT and CDR2 as YNNKEL (reference sequence). CDR3 nucleotides: TGTGCCAGCAGCCCGGGACTAGCGGGGGGGCTCTACAATGAGCAGTTCTTC. Its protein is CASSPGLAGGLYNEQFF.

The chain uses TRBV5-1 and TRBJ2-1, with 13 bases matching TRBD2. The CDR3 runs to 14 residues. Germline CDR1 and CDR2: SGHRS and YFSETQ. Unmatched junction bases numbered 3, after V lost 4 bases and J lost 8 bases. The chain's CDR3 is CASSPGLAGYEQFF. The DNA of the CDR3 is TGCGCCAGCAGCCCGGGACTAGCGGGGTATGAGCAGTTCTTC.

V and J are TRBV5-1 and TRBJ2-5; 11 nucleotides line up with TRBD2. V lost 0 bases and J lost 2; bases outside the gene matches: 6. Per the germline V gene, CDR1 is SGHRS and CDR2 is YFSETQ. The CDR3 spans 17 residues. The CDR3, as DNA: TGCGCCAGCAGCTTGGCCACTAGCGGGGGAGCTCAAGAGACCCAGTACTTC. Amino acids: CASSLATSGGAQETQYF.

The chain combines TRBV18 with TRBJ2-7; TRBD2 is a possible D gene (5 bases). CDR1 and CDR2 from the germline V gene are KGHSH and LQKENI. V dropped 1 base and J dropped 4 bases, with 20 bases sitting between them. This CDR3 is built from 17 residues. The CDR3 nucleotides are TGTGCCAGCTCACCACGGCCCCCCCACCGACTAATTTACGAGCAGTACTTC. Translation gives CASSPRPPHRLIYEQYF.

The rearrangement joins TRBV6-5 to TRBJ1-5; unclear D gene. This CDR3 contains 15 residues. V dropped 0 bases and J dropped 7 bases, with 13 bases sitting between them. Germline values: CDR1 MNHEY, CDR2 SVGAGI. The CDR3 here is CASSYSWGAKQPQHF. The CDR3 DNA reads TGTGCCAGCAGTTACTCGTGGGGAGCGAAACAGCCCCAGCATTTT.

The rearrangement joins TRBV7-9 to TRBJ1-4; no firm D call. Germline V gene data show CDR1 as SEHNR and CDR2 as FQNEAQ (reference sequence). The CDR3 extends over 18 amino acids. V dropped 1 base and J dropped 3 bases, with 18 bases sitting between them. As DNA, the CDR3 is TGTGCCAGCAGCTTAGAATTCCCGGGCGGGTTCGCTAATGAAAAACTGTTTTTT. It is translated as CASSLEFPGGFANEKLFF.